The 8 T cell receptor beta chains given below trace back to one sample, sequenced in a study of neurological immune-mediated disorders (dated by TCRdb to about 2019). Library method: 5' RACE. For sequencing, an Illumina HiSeq 2500 was employed. TCRdb trimmed the raw reads at Q25, called clones with MiXCR and kept productive beta chains. Entries are consolidated by CDR3 protein sequence, retaining the most common genes and DNA. The sample includes fewer than 55,000 distinct CDR3 sequences, with roughly 13% observed a single time. The top ten hold 7% to 10% of the sample. The sample's time point, from its label and the paper: longitudinal time-point 3. Sequenced material: PBMCs. The receptors originated from a male donor with HTLV-1-associated myelopathy (HAM/TSP).

This clonotype was counted ten times or more. V gene TRBV20-1 combines with J gene TRBJ2-5, with 15 bases matching TRBD2. With V trimmed by 6 bases and J by 4 bases, 6 bases remained unmatched. The CDR3 extends over 15 amino acids. The germline CDR1 and CDR2 sequences are DFQATT and SNEGSKA (reference sequence). DNA of the CDR3: TGCAGTGCCTTCCGGACTAGCGGGGGGGTAGAGACCCAGTACTTC. It yields the protein CSAFRTSGGVETQYF.

This clonotype has ten or more counts. The chain combines TRBV5-1 with TRBJ2-7; D possibly corresponds to TRBD1 (5 bases). The CDR3 is made up of 13 amino acids. The germline gives CDR1 SGHRS, CDR2 YFSETQ. Trimming left V 1 base short and J 1 base short, with 6 bases between. The CDR3 nucleotides read TGCGCCAGCAGCTTGCAGGGTTCCTACGAGCAGTACTTC. It translates to CASSLQGSYEQYF.

This clonotype was picked up many times. The chain carries TRBV7-2 and TRBJ1-2; D remains unclear. The CDR3 extends over 15 amino acids. Germline CDR1 and CDR2: SGHTA and FQGNSA. V lost 1 base to trimming and J lost 5 bases, with 14 bases between them. The CDR3 bases are TGTGCCAGCAGCTTAGGGGGATATCGACCGTATGGCTACACCTTC. It translates to CASSLGGYRPYGYTF. Looking up the rest from reference TRBV7-2 and TRBJ1-2 gives the full variable domain: GAGVSQSPSNKVTEKGKDVELRCDPISGHTALYWYRQSLGQGLEFLIYFQGNSAPDKSGLPSDRFSAERTGGSVSTLTIQRTQQEDSAVYLCASSLGGYRPYGYTFGSGTRLTVV.

By share, this clonotype ranks as medium-sized. J is TRBJ1-1 and V is TRBV6-5; D is unresolved. In germline, CDR1 is MNHEY, CDR2 SVGAGI. CDR3 length equals 12 residues. With 5 bases removed from V and 8 bases from J, the gap between germline ends came to 12 bases. CDR3 region: CASSLPFSEAFF. The CDR3 DNA reads TGTGCCAGCAGTCTACCCTTCTCGGAAGCTTTCTTT.

This clonotype was recorded many times. This sequence joins TRBV12-3 or TRBV12-4 and TRBJ2-2; no reliable D call. Trimming took 4 bases from V and 7 from J, leaving 10 bases between them. The CDR3 extends over 13 amino acids. This CDR3 is CASSSQSYGELFF. The CDR3, as DNA: TGTGCCAGCAGTTCTCAATCATACGGGGAGCTGTTTTTT.

A note on this clonotype: This may stem from a read error, because a much larger clone lies one nucleotide away. The V gene is TRBV12-3 or TRBV12-4, the J gene TRBJ2-3, with 14 bases matching TRBD2. The V gene end was trimmed by 5 bases and the J gene end by 7 bases; junction bases not matched to a gene: 11. CDR3 length: 17 residues. CDR3 loop: CASSLGTSGGGTHTQYF. CDR3 DNA: TGTGCCAGCAGTCTCGGGACTAGCGGGGGAGGGACACATACGCAGTATTTT.

This clonotype was picked up many times. The chain combines TRBV6-5 with TRBJ1-5, with a tentative D call TRBD1 (6 bases). Trimming took 6 bases from V and 1 from J, leaving 16 bases between them. The CDR3 consists of 16 residues. The V gene's germline CDR1 is MNHEY and CDR2 SVGAGI. CDR3 bases: TGTGCCAGCAGCTCAACAAGGGGGGGCAGCAATCAGCCCCAGCATTTT. This sequence encodes CASSSTRGGSNQPQHF.

About this clonotype itself: This may stem from a read error, because a much larger clone lies one nucleotide away. This chain uses TRBV5-5 with TRBJ2-7; weak D call: TRBD2 (6 bases). This CDR3 contains 15 residues. V shed 0 bases and J shed 2 bases, with 12 bases lying between them. Germline CDR1 reads SGHKS; CDR2 reads YYEKEE (reference sequence). The CDR3 region has the DNA TGTGCCAGCAGCTTGGGTCGGACTACTACCTACGAGCAGTACTTC. Protein sequence: CASSLGRTTTYEQYF.